This T cell receptor (beta chain) was observed in a study of OX40 agonist ivuxolimab in advanced cancers. In terms of the full investigation: Ivuxolimab was an agonistic, fully human IgG2 monoclonal antibody directed against OX40 (CD134), a costimulatory receptor. Three dose-escalation patients achieved partial responses, one with hepatocellular carcinoma and two with cutaneous melanoma. In the dose-escalation cohort, 82.7% of patients were male, and the mean age was roughly 60 years, with a range of roughly 23 to 85. The point of sequencing TCRbeta in the periphery was to test whether ivuxolimab changed TCR sequence diversity and drove clonal T-cell expansion. Among the 50 to 55 dose-escalation patients, 19 had hepatocellular carcinoma, roughly 15 melanoma, 9 renal cell carcinoma and 9 head and neck cancer. Patients were allowed to have had prior anti-PD-1, anti-PD-L1 or anti-CTLA-4 therapy, and approximately 39% of the dose-escalation patients had been treated with checkpoint inhibitors. The paper reports the monotherapy dose-escalation portion (N ≈ 50 patients) of the phase I ivuxolimab trial. Intravenous ivuxolimab was administered to patients every 2 weeks at six dose levels: 0.01, 0.1, 0.3, 1.5, 3 and 10 mg/kg.

The trial excluded patients who had a history of autoimmune disease or were on systemic immunosuppression. Peripheral blood for TCR sequencing was collected from all dose cohorts at baseline, on cycle 4 day 1, and on cycle 7 day 1. The samples were drawn from a first-in-human, open-label, multicenter phase I dose-escalation trial of ivuxolimab. Adults with locally advanced or metastatic melanoma, renal cell, hepatocellular, or head and neck squamous cell carcinoma were enrolled in the trial. Before TCR sequencing, CD4+ and CD8+ T cells were separately sorted from peripheral blood. For sequencing of the TCRbeta CDR3 region, genomic DNA was extracted from the sorted cells. The immunoSEQ Assay was used to sequence the TCRbeta CDR3 regions. In TCRdb, the immuneACCESS table is reduced to in-frame sequences with V and J assigned. These tables do not hold every clone; where another copy was compared, an unresolved V gene accounts for under half, and the others remain unexplained. For this sample the table gives some 69,000 clones, of which roughly nine tenths were detected only once. Approximately 4% of the sample goes to the ten largest clones.

The germline V gene gives CDR1 as MNHNS and CDR2 as SASEGT. The CDR3 spans 15 residues, from the cysteine through the phenylalanine. Only the CDR3 portion is preserved as DNA: 45 bases, with reading frame beginning at the first base. For this chain, trimming is 2 bases at the V end and 6 bases at the J end, and the number of junction bases without a gene match is 5. Comment on this clone: Its antigen remains undetermined. No base qualities exist here, and no much larger clone lies one base off it.

On the study overall, not on this receptor specifically: At doses of 0.1 to 3.0 mg/kg, clonal expansion of both CD4+ and CD8+ blood T cells was observed from baseline to week 6. In partial responders in the 0.1-3.0 mg/kg groups, normalized peripheral clonal expansion was found to be among the lowest, especially among CD8+ T cells. Antigen specificity was not determined for the clonally expanded peripheral T cells. Low levels of normalized T-cell clonal expansion were also seen in some patients who did not respond. After ivuxolimab, expanded clones were on average more numerous among CD8+ T cells than among CD4+ T cells.

This clonotype was obtained from an adult with an advanced solid tumor such as melanoma, head and neck, liver or kidney cancer. The source was CD4+ or CD8+ T cells sorted from blood, collected in a trial of the OX40 agonist ivuxolimab. The chain links TRBV6-1 with TRBJ2-1; 9 middle bases align to TRBD1. The CDR3 region reads CASSERQGVINEQFF. The sequenced DNA is TGTGCCAGCAGTGAACGACAGGGGGTGATCAATGAGCAGTTCTTC.